This TCR beta chain came from a study of vaccination and CD4 T cells after COVID-19. Once obtained from cultured CD4+ T cells, the DNA was sequenced using the Oncomine TCR Beta short-read assay. TCRdb itself ran the PCR reads through MiXCR, one entry per CDR3 protein. The table shows around 10,000 distinct CDR3 sequences, with more than 35% occurring only once. As to treatment: roughly nine-day PBMC culture with coronavirus spike peptide pools or control peptides (ViraFEST assay). Positive PCR tests were logged from March through December 2020, ahead of US Alpha, Beta and Delta variants. With respect to this clonotype: The antigen remains undetermined.

Germline V lookup: CDR1 LNHDA, CDR2 SQIVND (reference sequence). Trimming cost V 3 bases and J 5 bases; bases outside gene matches: 0. The CDR3 totals 14 residues. The TCR comes from a human donor who had recovered from COVID-19. The J gene is TRBJ2-2, the V gene TRBV19; 10 nucleotides agree with TRBD1. The specimen sequenced was CD4+ T cells from blood, cultured in vitro. The CDR3 protein is CASSMGQGTGELFF. CDR3 nucleotides: TGTGCCAGTAGTATGGGACAGGGGACCGGGGAGCTGTTTTTT.